Below, one T cell receptor (beta chain) is given with its context. Version v3.0 of the immunoSEQ assay ran at survey level. Sequencing was designed to cover 40,000-50,000 T-cell genomes in each sample. Sequenced by immunoSEQ multiplex PCR; TCRdb stores in-frame clones only, minus some. The sample includes 15,000 to 20,000 clones, 81% of them seen just once. These data come from a study of long-term antiretroviral therapy in people with HIV. Trimming removed 0 bases from V and 15 bases from J, with 16 bases in between. Germline CDR1 SGHRS, CDR2 YFSETQ. The CDR3 is 13 amino acids. Sequences were derived from unsorted PBMCs, sampled 0.3 years after starting antiretroviral therapy. This sequence joins TRBV5-1 and TRBJ2-1; tentative D call: TRBD1 (6 bases). The receptor was derived from a man between 18 and 29 years old with HIV. The CDR3 protein is CASSLGGQIELFF. CDR3 nucleotides: TGCGCCAGCAGCTTGGGGGGGCAGATAGAGTTGTTCTTC.